These 6 T cell receptor beta chains came from one sample sequenced in a study of T cell repertoires in cytomegalovirus infection. TCRdb called the reads again in MiXCR, with one record for every CDR3 protein. The sample shows some 920,000 distinct CDR3 sequences, about a third of them seen only once. What these receptors recognize is not known. Sequenced material: cultured CD8+ T cells from PBMCs, taken from culture after CMV antigen stimulation. Receptors originate from a human donor in good health (CMV status not recorded). Some clones in this sample may be carry-over from other donors' samples.

This clonotype was seen more than once but under ten times. This chain uses TRBV6-6 with TRBJ1-5; D gene ambiguous. V lost 9 bases, J lost 1 base, and 10 bases lay in between. CDR1 is MNHNY, CDR2 SVGAGI, per germline (reference sequence). The CDR3 contains 13 residues. The DNA of the CDR3 is TGTGCCAGTAACGGAGTGAGCAATCAGCCCCAGCATTTT. Translating gives CASNGVSNQPQHF.

The CDR3 protein is CAISENRAFEQYF. CDR3 bases: TGTGCCATCAGTGAGAACAGGGCCTTCGAGCAGTACTTC. The V and J genes are TRBV10-3 and TRBJ2-7; possible D gene TRBD1, 6 bases. Germline V gives CDR1 ENHRY, CDR2 SYGVKD. The CDR3 contains 13 residues. Trimming stripped 2 bases from V and 6 bases from J, with 11 bases between.

This clonotype was detected ten times or more. J is TRBJ2-1 and V is TRBV7-9, with a tentative D call TRBD2 (6 bases). Per the germline V gene, CDR1 is SEHNR and CDR2 is FQNEAQ (reference sequence). The CDR3 is 18 residues long. Between the trimmed V and J ends, which lost 3 bases and 0 bases, there was a span of 18 bases. CDR3 DNA: TGTGCCAGCAGCTTGAGGGAAGGACTACTGAGCTCCTACAATGAGCAGTTCTTC. It specifies CASSLREGLLSSYNEQFF.

This clonotype is a singleton in its sample. V usage is TRBV7-6 and J usage is TRBJ1-6, with 10 nucleotides matching TRBD1. CDR3 size: 16 residues. The trim removed 3 bases at V and 5 bases at J, leaving 4 bases unmatched. The germline CDR1 and CDR2 sequences are SGHVS and FNYEAQ. This CDR3 is CASSLTGGADNSPLHF. The CDR3 nucleotides are TGTGCCAGCAGCTTGACAGGGGGCGCTGATAATTCACCCCTCCACTTT.

The chain carries TRBV7-6 and TRBJ2-1; 11 bases agree with TRBD2. This CDR3 is built from 12 residues. The V gene's germline CDR1 is SGHVS and CDR2 FNYEAQ. The CDR3 protein is CAGTSGNNEQFF. In nucleotides, the CDR3 is TGTGCGGGGACTAGCGGTAACAATGAGCAGTTCTTC.

This clonotype was seen at least ten times. The CDR3 here is CASSAGVSYNEQFF. The CDR3 DNA reads TGTGCCAGCAGTGCGGGGGTCTCCTACAATGAGCAGTTCTTC. V usage is TRBV2 and J usage is TRBJ2-1, with D possibly matching TRBD2 (6 bases). The CDR3 spans 14 residues. Per germline, CDR1 SNHLY and CDR2 FYNNEI. V was pared by 4 bases and J by 0 bases, with 7 bases between.